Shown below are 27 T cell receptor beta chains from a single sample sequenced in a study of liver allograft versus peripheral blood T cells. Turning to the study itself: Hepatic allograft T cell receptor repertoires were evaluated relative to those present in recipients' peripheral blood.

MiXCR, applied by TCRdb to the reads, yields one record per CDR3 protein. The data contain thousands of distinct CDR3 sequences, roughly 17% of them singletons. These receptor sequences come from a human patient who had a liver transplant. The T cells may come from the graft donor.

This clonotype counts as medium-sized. Here the CDR3 DNA reads TGTGCCAGCTCACTCACGGGGGCCAACTATGGCTACACCTTC. Amino acid sequence: CASSLTGANYGYTF. This chain links TRBV18 with TRBJ1-2, with D perhaps TRBD1 (6 bases). CDR3 length: 14 amino acids. Per the germline V gene, CDR1 is KGHSH and CDR2 is LQKENI. Deletions cut 4 bases from V and 2 bases from J, with 11 bases between.

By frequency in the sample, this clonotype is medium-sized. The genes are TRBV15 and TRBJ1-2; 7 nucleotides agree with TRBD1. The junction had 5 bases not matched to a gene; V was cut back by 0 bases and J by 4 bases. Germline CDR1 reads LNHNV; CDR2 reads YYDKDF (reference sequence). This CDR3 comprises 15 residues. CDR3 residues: CATSRDPQGFYGYTF. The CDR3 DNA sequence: TGTGCCACCAGCAGAGACCCACAGGGGTTCTATGGCTACACCTTC. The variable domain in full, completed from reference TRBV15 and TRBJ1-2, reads DAMVIQNPRYQVTQFGKPVTLSCSQTLNHNVMYWYQQKSSQAPKLLFHYYDKDFNNEADTPDNFQSRRPNTSFCFLDIRSPGLGDTAMYLCATSRDPQGFYGYTFGSGTRLTVV.

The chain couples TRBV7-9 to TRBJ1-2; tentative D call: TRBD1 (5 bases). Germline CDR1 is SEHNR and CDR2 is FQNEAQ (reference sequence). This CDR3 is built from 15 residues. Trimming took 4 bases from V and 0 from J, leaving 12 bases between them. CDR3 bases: TGTGCCAGCAGCTCCCCACAGGCCGCTAACTATGGCTACACCTTC. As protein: CASSSPQAANYGYTF.

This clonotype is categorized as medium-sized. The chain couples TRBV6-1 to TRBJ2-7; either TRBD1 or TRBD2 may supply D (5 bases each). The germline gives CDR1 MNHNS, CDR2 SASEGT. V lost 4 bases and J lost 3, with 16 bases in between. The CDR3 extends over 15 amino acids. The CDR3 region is CASSARDGFVYEQYF. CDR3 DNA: TGTGCCAGCAGTGCCCGGGACGGATTTGTCTACGAGCAGTACTTC.

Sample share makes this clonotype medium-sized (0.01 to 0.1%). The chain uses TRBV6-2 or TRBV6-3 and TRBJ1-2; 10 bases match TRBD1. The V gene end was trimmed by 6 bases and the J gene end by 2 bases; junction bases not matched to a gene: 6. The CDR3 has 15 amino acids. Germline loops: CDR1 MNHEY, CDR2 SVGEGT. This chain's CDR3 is CASSPRGQGNYGYTF. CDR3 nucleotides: TGTGCCAGCAGCCCCAGGGGACAGGGGAACTATGGCTACACCTTC.

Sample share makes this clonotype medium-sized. The CDR3 here is CASKGTGSTEAFF. As DNA, the CDR3 is TGTGCCAGCAAAGGGACAGGGTCCACTGAAGCTTTCTTT. The V call is TRBV6-5, the J call TRBJ1-1; 9 bases are shared with TRBD1. The germline CDR1 and CDR2 sequences are MNHEY and SVGAGI. The V segment lost 7 bases and the J segment 4 bases; nucleotides outside the gene matches: 4. CDR3 length: 13 amino acids.

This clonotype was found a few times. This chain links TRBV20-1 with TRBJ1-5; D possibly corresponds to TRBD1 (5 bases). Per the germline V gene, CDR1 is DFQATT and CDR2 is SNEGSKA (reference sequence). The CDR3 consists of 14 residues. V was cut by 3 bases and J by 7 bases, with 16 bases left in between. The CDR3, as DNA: TGCAGTGCTAGGGAGGGGCCCCTAGGGCAGCCCCAGCATTTT. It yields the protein CSAREGPLGQPQHF.

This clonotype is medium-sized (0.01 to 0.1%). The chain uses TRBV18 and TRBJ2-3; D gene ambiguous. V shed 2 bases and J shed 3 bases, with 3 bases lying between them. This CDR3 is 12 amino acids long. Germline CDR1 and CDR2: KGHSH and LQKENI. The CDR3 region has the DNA TGTGCCAGCTCACCAAGAACAGATACGCAGTATTTT. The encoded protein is CASSPRTDTQYF.

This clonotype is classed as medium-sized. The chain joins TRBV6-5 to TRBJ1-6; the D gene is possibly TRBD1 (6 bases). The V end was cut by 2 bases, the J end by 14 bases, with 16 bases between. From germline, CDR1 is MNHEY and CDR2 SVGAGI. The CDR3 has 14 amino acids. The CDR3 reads CASSYGLGGGALHF. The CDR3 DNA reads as TGTGCCAGCAGTTACGGACTCGGAGGGGGGGCCCTCCACTTT.

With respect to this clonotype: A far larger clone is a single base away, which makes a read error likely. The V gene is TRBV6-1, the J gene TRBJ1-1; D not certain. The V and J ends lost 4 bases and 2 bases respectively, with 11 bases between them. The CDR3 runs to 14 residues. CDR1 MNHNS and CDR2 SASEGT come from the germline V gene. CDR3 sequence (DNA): TGTGCCAGCAGTGTAAGGGCACATAACACTGAAGCTTTCTTT. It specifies CASSVRAHNTEAFF.

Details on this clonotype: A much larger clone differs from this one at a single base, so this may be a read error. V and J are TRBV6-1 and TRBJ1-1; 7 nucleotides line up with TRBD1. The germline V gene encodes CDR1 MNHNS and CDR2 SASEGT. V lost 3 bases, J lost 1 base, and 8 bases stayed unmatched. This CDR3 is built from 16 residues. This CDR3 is CASSDPPRQGNTEAFF. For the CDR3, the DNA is TGTGCCAGCAGTGACCCTCCAAGACAGGGGAACACTGAAGCTTTCTTT.

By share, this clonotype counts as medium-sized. The CDR3 region is CATISGTSGGGEQFF. The CDR3 DNA is TGTGCCACCATCTCCGGGACTAGCGGGGGTGGGGAGCAGTTCTTC. The V and J genes are TRBV6-2 or TRBV6-3 and TRBJ2-1, with 14 positions matching TRBD2. The germline V gene encodes CDR1 MNHEY and CDR2 SVGEGT. J lost 10 bases, V lost 10 bases, and 12 bases had no gene match. The CDR3 extends over 15 amino acids.

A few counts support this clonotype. The CDR3 region has the DNA TGTGCCAGCAGTTCTTATTCTAACTATGGCTACACCTTC. Protein: CASSSYSNYGYTF. The V gene is TRBV28, the J gene TRBJ1-2; D ambiguous. The CDR3 contains 13 residues. V lost 4 bases and J 0 bases, leaving 6 bases between the germline ends. The germline gives CDR1 MDHEN, CDR2 SYDVKM.

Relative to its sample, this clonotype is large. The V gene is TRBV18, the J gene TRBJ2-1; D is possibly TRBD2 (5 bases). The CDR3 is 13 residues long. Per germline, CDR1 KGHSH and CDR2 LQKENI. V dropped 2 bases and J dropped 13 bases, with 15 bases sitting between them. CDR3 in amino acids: CASSPGGPGGQFF. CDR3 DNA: TGTGCCAGCTCACCAGGAGGTCCGGGTGGACAGTTCTTC. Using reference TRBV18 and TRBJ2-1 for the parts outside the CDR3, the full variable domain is NAGVMQNPRHLVRRRGQEARLRCSPMKGHSHVYWYRQLPEEGLKFMVYLQKENIIDESGMPKERFSAEFPKEGPSILRIQQVVRGDSAAYFCASSPGGPGGQFFGPGTRLTVL.

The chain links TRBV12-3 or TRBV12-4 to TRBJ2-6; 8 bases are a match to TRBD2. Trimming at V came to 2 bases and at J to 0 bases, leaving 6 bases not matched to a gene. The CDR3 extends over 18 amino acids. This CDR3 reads CASSLRRGADSGANVLTF. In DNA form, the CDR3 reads TGTGCCAGCAGTTTAAGGCGGGGGGCAGACTCTGGGGCCAACGTCCTGACTTTC.

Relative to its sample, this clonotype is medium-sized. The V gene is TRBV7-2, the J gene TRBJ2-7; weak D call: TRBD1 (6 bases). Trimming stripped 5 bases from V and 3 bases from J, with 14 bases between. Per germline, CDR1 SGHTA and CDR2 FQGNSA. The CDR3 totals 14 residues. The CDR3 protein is CASSQTGLLYEQYF. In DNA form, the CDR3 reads TGTGCCAGCAGCCAAACAGGGCTCCTCTACGAGCAGTACTTC.

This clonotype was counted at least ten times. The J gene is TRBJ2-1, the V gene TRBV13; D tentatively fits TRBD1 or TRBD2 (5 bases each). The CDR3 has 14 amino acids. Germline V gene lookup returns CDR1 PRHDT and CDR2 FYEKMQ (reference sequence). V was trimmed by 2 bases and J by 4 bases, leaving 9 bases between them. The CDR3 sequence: CASSLRDAYNEQFF. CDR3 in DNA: TGTGCCAGCAGCTTAAGGGACGCTTACAATGAGCAGTTCTTC.

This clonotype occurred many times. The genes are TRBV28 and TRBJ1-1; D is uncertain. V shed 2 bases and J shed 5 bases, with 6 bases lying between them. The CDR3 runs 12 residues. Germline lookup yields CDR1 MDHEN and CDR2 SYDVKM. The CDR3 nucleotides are TGTGCCAGCAGTTTAGAAGGGACTGAAGCTTTCTTT. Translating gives CASSLEGTEAFF.

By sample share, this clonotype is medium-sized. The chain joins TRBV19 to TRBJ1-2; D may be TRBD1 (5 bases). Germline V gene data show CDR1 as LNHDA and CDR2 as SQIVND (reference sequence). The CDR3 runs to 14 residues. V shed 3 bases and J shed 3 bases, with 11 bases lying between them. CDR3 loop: CASSISTAHYGYTF. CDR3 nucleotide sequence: TGTGCCAGTAGTATCTCGACAGCACACTATGGCTACACCTTC.

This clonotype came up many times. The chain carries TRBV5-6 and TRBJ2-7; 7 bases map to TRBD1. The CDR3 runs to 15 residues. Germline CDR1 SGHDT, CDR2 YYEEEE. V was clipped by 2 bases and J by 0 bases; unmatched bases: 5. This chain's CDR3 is CASSLGGFGSYEQYF. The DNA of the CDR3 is TGTGCCAGCAGCTTAGGGGGCTTTGGCTCCTACGAGCAGTACTTC.

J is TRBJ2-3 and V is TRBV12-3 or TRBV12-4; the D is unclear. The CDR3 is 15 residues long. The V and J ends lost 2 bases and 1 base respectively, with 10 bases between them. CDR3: CASSLIPSGTDTQYF. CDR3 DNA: TGTGCCAGCAGTTTAATCCCTTCGGGCACAGATACGCAGTATTTT.

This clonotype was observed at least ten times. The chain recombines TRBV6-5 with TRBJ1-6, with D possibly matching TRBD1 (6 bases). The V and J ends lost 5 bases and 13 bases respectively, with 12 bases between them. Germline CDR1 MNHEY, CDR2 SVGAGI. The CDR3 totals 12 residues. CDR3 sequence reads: CASSPWGGPLHF. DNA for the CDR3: TGTGCCAGCAGTCCTTGGGGGGGCCCCCTCCACTTT.

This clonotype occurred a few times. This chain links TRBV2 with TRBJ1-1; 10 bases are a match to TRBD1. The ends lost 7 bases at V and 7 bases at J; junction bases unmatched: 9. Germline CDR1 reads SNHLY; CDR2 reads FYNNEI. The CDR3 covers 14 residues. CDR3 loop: CASNPDRGSGEAFF. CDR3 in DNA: TGTGCCAGCAACCCGGACAGGGGGTCGGGTGAAGCTTTCTTT.

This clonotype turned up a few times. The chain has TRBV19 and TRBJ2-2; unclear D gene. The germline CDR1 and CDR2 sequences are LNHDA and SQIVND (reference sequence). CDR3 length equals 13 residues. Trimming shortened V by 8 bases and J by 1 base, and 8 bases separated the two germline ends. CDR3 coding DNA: TGTGCCAGTGGGAAGGGGAACACCGGGGAGCTGTTTTTT. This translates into CASGKGNTGELFF.

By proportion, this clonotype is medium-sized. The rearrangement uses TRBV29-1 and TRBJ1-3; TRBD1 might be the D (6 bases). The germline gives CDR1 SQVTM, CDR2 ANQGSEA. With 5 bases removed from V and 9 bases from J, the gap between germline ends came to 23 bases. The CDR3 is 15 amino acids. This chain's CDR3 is CSVQGPGGFDGTIYF. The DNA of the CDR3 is TGCAGCGTTCAGGGGCCCGGAGGCTTCGACGGCACCATATATTTT. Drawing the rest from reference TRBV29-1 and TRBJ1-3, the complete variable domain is SAVISQKPSRDICQRGTSLTIQCQVDSQVTMMFWYRQQPGQSLTLIATANQGSEATYESGFVIDKFPISRPNLTFSTLTVSNMSPEDSSIYLCSVQGPGGFDGTIYFGEGSWLTVV.

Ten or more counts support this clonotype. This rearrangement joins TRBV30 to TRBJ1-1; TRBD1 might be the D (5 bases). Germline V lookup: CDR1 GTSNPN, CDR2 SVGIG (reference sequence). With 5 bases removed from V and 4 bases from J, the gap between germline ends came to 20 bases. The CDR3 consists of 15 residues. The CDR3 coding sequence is TGTGCCTGGGCCAATCCGGGACCATCCCCCACTGAAGCTTTCTTT. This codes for CAWANPGPSPTEAFF.

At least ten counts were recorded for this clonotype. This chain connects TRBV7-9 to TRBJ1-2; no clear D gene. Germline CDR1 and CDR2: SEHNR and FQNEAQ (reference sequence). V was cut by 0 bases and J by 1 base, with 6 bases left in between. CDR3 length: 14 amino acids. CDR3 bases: TGTGCCAGCAGCTTAGCGCAGGTTAACTATGGCTACACCTTC. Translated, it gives CASSLAQVNYGYTF.